The clone carrying this T cell receptor beta chain was seen just once. The antigen is not known. Per the germline V gene, CDR1 is SGHTA and CDR2 is FQGNSA. CDR3 size: 14 residues. Trimming took off 2 bases at V and 5 bases at J, with 10 bases between the two ends. This specimen belongs to a study of shared clonotypes between healthy human individuals. Overall study: Per donor, three plates held CD4 naive cells, three held CD4 memory, two held CD8 naive and one held CD8 memory.

TCRdb keeps only in-frame clones here, not all; method: immunoSEQ multiplex PCR. The profile shows about 1.5 million clones, roughly 98% of them singletons. Study outcomes and limitations: Clonotypes not shared had lower generation probabilities than those common to all four donors. What limited the represented genetic and exposure-history diversity was the small number of donors. A handful of donors shared approximately 5% of their naive CD4 clonotypes.

The clonotype originates from a young man in good health. Material: naive CD4+ T cells sorted from blood. Subset here: CD45RA+ positively selected. The chain has TRBV7-2 and TRBJ1-5, with D perhaps TRBD1 (5 bases). CDR3 bases: TGTGCCAGCAGCTTACGGGGGTCCCATCAGCCCCAGCATTTT. This gives the protein CASSLRGSHQPQHF.